This T cell receptor beta chain appears in the sequencing data of a study of blood T cell repertoires in COVID-19. CDR3 length: 12 residues. V lost 5 bases and J lost 6, with 14 bases in between. Germline loops: CDR1 SQVTM, CDR2 ANQGSEA. Profiling relied on immunoSEQ multiplex PCR, and the TCRdb table lists in-frame clones only, not all of them. The sample holds around 130,000 clones, around 84% seen once. The TCR comes from a man aged 40-49 years with acute COVID-19. The sequenced material came from PBMCs or T cells enriched from blood (not recorded which). V gene TRBV29-1 combines with J gene TRBJ2-7, with D possibly being TRBD2 (5 bases). CDR3 nucleotides: TGCAGCGTTAGAGAGCGGCACCGCGAGCAGTACTTC. Protein: CSVRERHREQYF.